These 16 T cell receptor beta chains came from one sample sequenced in a study of cytomegalovirus exposure and HLA in healthy donors. The method was immunoSEQ multiplex PCR; TCRdb's version includes in-frame clones alone and lacks a portion of them. In the table there are about 43,000 clones, 80% to 95% of which are singletons. The sample taken for sequencing was PBMCs. The receptors were sampled from a man aged 18 to 29 in good health and CMV-seronegative.

A single count supports this clone. This chain connects TRBV7-3 to TRBJ2-7; possible D gene TRBD1, 6 bases. V was trimmed by 7 bases and J by 2 bases, leaving 12 bases between them. CDR3 length equals 13 residues. Germline V CDR1 and CDR2: SGHTA, FQGTGA. CDR3 sequence reads: CASKTGTAYEQYF. The CDR3 DNA is TGTGCCAGCAAAACAGGGACGGCCTACGAGCAGTACTTC.

This clone is a singleton in its sample. The chain has TRBV7-8 and TRBJ2-7; TRBD2 matches 8 bases. V lost 3 bases and J lost 0; bases outside the gene matches: 4. The length of the CDR3 is 15 residues. Looked up from germline, CDR1 is SGHVS and CDR2 is FQNEAQ. This CDR3 is CASSFGGALSYEQYF. In nucleotides, the CDR3 is TGTGCCAGCAGCTTCGGGGGGGCCCTCTCCTACGAGCAGTACTTC.

The V and J genes are TRBV6-5 and TRBJ2-1; TRBD2 matches at 7 bases. There are 16 residues in the CDR3. Germline CDR1 reads MNHEY; CDR2 reads SVGAGI. V lost 4 bases and J lost 4; bases outside the gene matches: 10. This chain's CDR3 is CASSFQGSSGYNEQFF. The CDR3 DNA follows: TGTGCCAGCAGTTTTCAAGGGTCTAGCGGTTACAATGAGCAGTTCTTC.

This rearrangement joins TRBV25-1 to TRBJ1-2; D gene unclear. CDR3 length: 14 residues. The V gene lost 5 bases and the J gene lost 4 bases, with 14 bases spanning the gap. Per germline, CDR1 MGHDK and CDR2 SYGVNS. CDR3 protein: CASSHASPGYGYTF. CDR3 bases: TGTGCCAGCAGTCACGCCAGCCCAGGCTATGGCTACACCTTC.

The gene calls are TRBV5-4 and TRBJ2-7, with D possibly matching TRBD1 (6 bases). V shed 4 bases and J shed 4 bases, with 15 bases lying between them. In germline, CDR1 is SGHNT, CDR2 YYREEE (reference sequence). The CDR3 consists of 14 residues. CDR3: CASSMVQGGYEQYF. In DNA, the CDR3 is TGTGCCAGCAGCATGGTACAGGGTGGGTACGAGCAGTACTTC.

This clone was counted a single time. This chain links TRBV7-9 with TRBJ1-5; perhaps TRBD1 as D (5 bases). Germline V gives CDR1 SEHNR, CDR2 FQNEAQ (reference sequence). The CDR3 is 15 residues long. The V end was cut by 4 bases, the J end by 1 base, with 11 bases between. CDR3 coding DNA: TGTGCCAGCAGCTCGACAGTGAAGAGCAATCAGCCCCAGCATTTT. Amino acid sequence: CASSSTVKSNQPQHF.

This chain joins TRBV6-1 and TRBJ1-1; 10 bases are shared with TRBD1. The length of the CDR3 is 15 residues. Trimming took 5 bases from V and 4 from J; bases not matched to a gene: 7. Per germline, CDR1 MNHNS and CDR2 SASEGT. Here the CDR3 reads CASSSAGTGATEAFF. The CDR3 DNA sequence: TGTGCCAGCAGTAGCGCCGGGACAGGGGCCACTGAAGCTTTCTTT.

V and J are TRBV7-3 and TRBJ2-2, with 7 bases identical to TRBD2. There are 15 residues in the CDR3. Germline assignment: CDR1 SGHTA and CDR2 FQGTGA. The V gene end was trimmed by 5 bases and the J gene end by 4 bases; junction bases not matched to a gene: 7. The CDR3 region is CASSPKRGATGELFF. As DNA, the CDR3 is TGTGCCAGCAGCCCTAAGCGGGGAGCCACCGGGGAGCTGTTTTTT.

The chain recombines TRBV11-3 with TRBJ2-5; the match to TRBD2 covers 8 bases. Germline values: CDR1 SGHNT, CDR2 YENEEA. Trimming took 5 bases from V and 1 from J; bases not matched to a gene: 3. CDR3 length: 14 residues. The CDR3 region has the DNA TGTGCCAGCAGCCGGGGGGGACTCCAAGAGACCCAGTACTTC. Encoded protein: CASSRGGLQETQYF.

V is TRBV6-5 and J is TRBJ1-5, with D possibly matching TRBD1 (6 bases). Trimming pared 3 bases from V and 7 bases from J, leaving 13 bases between. This CDR3 is 14 amino acids long. Germline-derived CDR1 and CDR2 are MNHEY and SVGAGI. This chain's CDR3 is CASSYSGTSQPQHF. The CDR3 nucleotides are TGTGCCAGCAGTTATAGTGGGACATCCCAGCCCCAGCATTTT.

This clone was found once. This rearrangement joins TRBV4-1 to TRBJ2-7; a weak D match, TRBD1 (6 bases). The V end lost 1 base, the J end lost 1 base, and 8 bases lay between the germline ends. The CDR3 sequence is 14 residues long. Germline CDR1 and CDR2: MGHRA and YSYEKL. The DNA for the CDR3 is TGCGCCAGCAGCCAAGCCGGACAGTCCTACGAGCAGTACTTC. Its protein product is CASSQAGQSYEQYF.

J is TRBJ2-7 and V is TRBV27, with D possibly being TRBD2 (6 bases). The length of the CDR3 is 13 residues. Germline-derived CDR1 and CDR2 are MNHEY and SMNVEV (reference sequence). V lost 3 bases to trimming and J lost 0 bases, with 6 bases between them. The chain's CDR3 is CASSLGLSYEQYF. For the CDR3, the DNA is TGTGCCAGCAGTTTGGGACTCTCCTACGAGCAGTACTTC.

The chain couples TRBV13 to TRBJ2-5; D call uncertain. The CDR3 totals 14 residues. V was cut by 1 base and J by 2 bases, with 8 bases left in between. Germline V CDR1 and CDR2: PRHDT, FYEKMQ (reference sequence). The CDR3, as DNA: TGTGCCAGCAGCTTAGCGGGTCCGCAAGAGACCCAGTACTTC. As protein: CASSLAGPQETQYF.

V and J are TRBV6-5 and TRBJ2-2, with D perhaps matching TRBD1 (6 bases). CDR1 MNHEY and CDR2 SVGAGI come from the germline V gene. The CDR3 extends over 14 amino acids. V was pared by 7 bases and J by 5 bases, with 14 bases between. DNA of the CDR3: TGTGCCAGCAAAAAATTCAGGGGAACCGGGGAGCTGTTTTTT. It is translated as CASKKFRGTGELFF.

This chain connects TRBV14 to TRBJ2-7, with 7 bases identical to TRBD1. Germline V gene sequence: CDR1 SGHDN, CDR2 FVKESK. V shed 5 bases, J shed 4 bases, and the junction held 8 bases outside the gene matches. This CDR3 spans 14 amino acids. In DNA, the CDR3 is TGTGCCAGCAGCTTAACAGGGGCCCCATACGAGCAGTACTTC. Protein sequence: CASSLTGAPYEQYF.

The chain carries TRBV7-8 and TRBJ1-1; 8 bases fit TRBD1. Germline lookup yields CDR1 SGHVS and CDR2 FQNEAQ. Unmatched junction bases numbered 9, after V lost 5 bases and J lost 10 bases. The CDR3 extends over 13 amino acids. Here the CDR3 DNA reads TGTGCCAGCAGCCCAGGACAGGGCCGACGAGCTTTCTTT. This translates into CASSPGQGRRAFF.